A selection of T cell receptor beta chains follows, all from one sample in a study of beta chain features in type 1 diabetes. TCRdb's table, derived via immunoSEQ multiplex PCR, lists solely in-frame clones and lacks some. The data show about 150,000 clones, over 8.5% seen once. The sequenced material came from central memory CD4+ T cells from blood. The receptors stem from a man aged 18 to 35 in good health. The CDR3 runs from the conserved cysteine through the conserved F or W. A D gene is named only where the DNA matches it firmly. Size values are once, few and many counts, or a class for expanded clones, and some rows have none.

j_call d_call v_call clone_size cdr3_nt cdr3_aa
TRBJ2-1 TRBD2 TRBV7-3 few TGTGCCAGCAGCAACAGCGGGATTGAGCAGTTCTTC CASSNSGIEQFF
TRBJ2-5 - TRBV5-1 - TGCGCCAGCAGCTCGACCCTGCAAGAGACCCAGTACTTC CASSSTLQETQYF
TRBJ1-3 TRBD1 TRBV4-3 few TGCGCCAGCAGCAATAACAGGGGGCTGGGAAACACCATATATTTT CASSNNRGLGNTIYF
TRBJ1-2 - TRBV6-5 few TGTGCCAGCAGTGGGCAGGACGGCTACACCTTC CASSGQDGYTF
TRBJ2-5 - TRBV6-6 few TGTGCCAGCAGTTACAGGGTTGGGGCACGAGAGACCCAGTACTTC CASSYRVGARETQYF
TRBJ1-2 - TRBV4-2 few TGTGCCAGCAGCCAAGAAACAGGGCATGGCTACACCTTC CASSQETGHGYTF
TRBJ2-7 - TRBV30 many TGTGCCTGGTCGAAGGGGCTCCCCTACGAGCAGTACTTC CAWSKGLPYEQYF
TRBJ2-3 - TRBV14 few TGTGCCAGCAGCGTCCGCCTCACAGATACGCAGTATTTT CASSVRLTDTQYF
TRBJ1-1 - TRBV29-1 few TGCAGCGTTGTCCAGGCTATGAACACTGAAGCTTTCTTT CSVVQAMNTEAFF
TRBJ1-2 - TRBV7-9 once TGTGCCAGCAGCTTAGGTGTCGACCTCGAGGGCTACACCTTC CASSLGVDLEGYTF
TRBJ2-7 TRBD2 TRBV28 - TGTGCCAGCAGTCGGACTAGCGTCTACGAGCAGTACTTC CASSRTSVYEQYF